These 30 T cell receptor beta chains came from one sample sequenced in a study of regulatory T cells in long-lasting Graves disease (dated by TCRdb to about 2021). The time point tag for this specimen amounts to: persistent/refractory GD, antithyroid drugs over 5 years with positive TRAb. For both TCR sequencing and RNA sequencing, RNA was extracted from PBMCs in TRIzol. The library was made by multiplex PCR. The instrument given in TCRdb is Illumina HiSeq 4000. To build TCR beta libraries, CDR3 regions were amplified by Arm-PCR using iRepertoire HTBI primers. Clones were called with MiXCR by TCRdb after fastp trimmed the public reads at Q25, and only in-frame beta chains were retained. Rows merge per CDR3 protein into single entries with the most common DNA and genes. Present in this sample are about 400,000 distinct CDR3 sequences, around 20% of which were seen just once. The ten most abundant clones make up roughly 20% of the sample.

This specimen was peripheral blood mononuclear cells (PBMCs), taken when the disease was refractory, from a patient treated with antithyroid drugs. The receptor source for this set is a female donor with Graves disease.

This clonotype was counted only a few times. This rearrangement joins TRBV5-6 to TRBJ2-1; D possibly corresponds to TRBD1 (6 bases). The CDR3 has 15 amino acids. Germline V gene data show CDR1 as SGHDT and CDR2 as YYEEEE. The ends were cut back, 3 bases at V and 5 bases at J, with 15 bases in the middle. The CDR3 protein is CASSYVQGRNNEQFF. The CDR3 coding sequence is TGTGCCAGCAGCTACGTACAGGGACGAAACAATGAGCAGTTCTTC. The whole variable domain, filled in from reference TRBV5-6 and TRBJ2-1, reads DAGVTQSPTHLIKTRGQQVTLRCSPKSGHDTVSWYQQALGQGPQFIFQYYEEEERQRGNFPDRFSGHQFPNYSSELNVNALLLGDSALYLCASSYVQGRNNEQFFGPGTRLTVL.

This clonotype was recorded at least ten times. V and J are TRBV6-1 and TRBJ1-2; 9 bases map to TRBD1. Germline assignment: CDR1 MNHNS and CDR2 SASEGT. J gave up 4 bases and V 5 bases, and 5 bases lay outside the gene matches. The CDR3 consists of 14 residues. Written as DNA, the CDR3 is TGTGCCAGCAGTAGGACAGGGGATGCCTATGGCTACACCTTC. Its protein product is CASSRTGDAYGYTF.

This clonotype turned up a few times. The V and J genes are TRBV11-3 and TRBJ2-7, with no clear D. Germline V gives CDR1 SGHNT, CDR2 YENEEA. Trimming took off 1 base at V and 5 bases at J, with 12 bases between the two ends. The CDR3 is 14 residues long. The CDR3 region is CASSLGPQRDEQYF. The CDR3 DNA is TGTGCCAGCAGCTTAGGCCCCCAACGAGACGAGCAGTACTTC.

Notes on this clonotype: A read error may account for a junction end that differs from germline. The chain carries TRBV7-2 and TRBJ2-7; weak D call: TRBD1 (5 bases). The CDR3 covers 12 residues. Germline-derived CDR1 and CDR2 are SGHTA and FQGNSA. The CDR3 spells CASSQGGNEQYF. The DNA of the CDR3 is TGCGCCAGCAGCCAGGGTGGGAACGAGCAGTACTTC.

As to this clonotype: A much larger clone differs from this one at a single base, so this may be a read error. The rearrangement links TRBV7-9 to TRBJ2-5, with D tentatively TRBD1 (5 bases). This CDR3 has 15 residues. Germline CDR1 SEHNR, CDR2 FQNEAQ (reference sequence). The germline V and J ends were trimmed by 0 bases and 2 bases, with 10 bases remaining between them. CDR3 bases: TGTGCCAGCAGCTTAGCCAGGAGACAGCAAGAGACCCAGTACTTC. Translated: CASSLARRQQETQYF.

The chain recombines TRBV7-2 with TRBJ2-1; a weak D match, TRBD1 (5 bases). V was shortened by 5 bases and J by 4 bases, with 15 bases between the two germline ends. The CDR3 totals 15 residues. Germline lookup yields CDR1 SGHTA and CDR2 FQGNSA. This chain's CDR3 is CASSPRYRQYNEQFF. The DNA for the CDR3 is TGTGCCAGCAGCCCTCGGTACAGGCAATACAATGAGCAGTTCTTC.

On this clonotype: This may be a read error, as it is one base from a much larger clone. This chain links TRBV29-1 with TRBJ2-5; TRBD2 matches 12 bases. Per germline, CDR1 SQVTM and CDR2 ANQGSEA. The CDR3 has 15 amino acids. DNA of the CDR3: TGCAGCGTTGAAACTAGCGGGAGGCCTCAAGAGACCCAGTGCTTC. Its translation is CSVETSGRPQETQCF.

Many counts were recorded for this clonotype. This chain uses TRBV6-2 or TRBV6-3 with TRBJ1-1; the match to TRBD1 covers 7 bases. The CDR3 is 14 residues long. The V and J ends lost 4 bases and 4 bases, in that order; junction bases with no gene match: 6. Germline assignment: CDR1 MNHEY and CDR2 SVGEGT. CDR3 sequence reads: CASSWGTVSTEAFF. The CDR3, as DNA: TGTGCCAGCAGTTGGGGGACAGTATCCACTGAAGCTTTCTTT.

The chain carries TRBV28 and TRBJ1-1; D might be TRBD1 (6 bases). Germline lookup yields CDR1 MDHEN and CDR2 SYDVKM. Deletions cut 3 bases from V and 4 bases from J, with 12 bases between. CDR3 length: 14 amino acids. The CDR3 DNA reads as TGTGCCAGCAGTTTCCAGGGGATGATCACTGAAGCTTTCTTT. The encoded protein is CASSFQGMITEAFF. The variable domain in full, with the rest retrieved from reference TRBV28 and TRBJ1-1, is DVKVTQSSRYLVKRTGEKVFLECVQDMDHENMFWYRQDPGLGLRLIYFSYDVKMKEKGDIPEGYSVSREKKERFSLILESASTNQTSMYLCASSFQGMITEAFFGQGTRLTVV.

This clonotype was seen many times. The chain links TRBV28 to TRBJ1-2; 12 nucleotides line up with TRBD1. The V gene end was trimmed by 6 bases and the J gene end by 4 bases; junction bases not matched to a gene: 15. CDR3 length equals 18 residues. Germline CDR1 reads MDHEN; CDR2 reads SYDVKM. Written as DNA, the CDR3 is TGTGCCAGCAGACCCATAGGGCCGGGACAGGGGGCTGTCTATGGCTACACCTTC. Encoded protein: CASRPIGPGQGAVYGYTF.

This clonotype has at least ten counts. V usage is TRBV11-2 and J usage is TRBJ2-7; 14 nucleotides agree with TRBD2. The length of the CDR3 is 16 residues. V trimming: 4 bases; J trimming: 2 bases; junction bases outside the gene matches: 4. CDR1 and CDR2 (germline): SGHAT, FQNNGV. The CDR3 reads CASSSRTSGRPYEQYF. As DNA, the CDR3 is TGTGCCAGCAGCTCCCGGACTAGCGGGAGGCCCTACGAGCAGTACTTC.

This chain joins TRBV3-1 and TRBJ2-4; the D is unclear. The CDR3 is made up of 14 amino acids. The ends were cut back, 0 bases at V and 6 bases at J, with 9 bases in the middle. The V gene's germline CDR1 is LGHDT and CDR2 YNNKEL (reference sequence). The CDR3 DNA reads TGTGCCAGCAGCCAAGACGGACGTCCAAACATTCAGTACTTC. Translation: CASSQDGRPNIQYF.

This sequence joins TRBV20-1 and TRBJ1-1; D is perhaps TRBD1 (6 bases). CDR1 is DFQATT, CDR2 SNEGSKA, per germline (reference sequence). The CDR3 has 13 residues. The V and J ends lost 3 bases and 5 bases respectively, with 13 bases between them. The CDR3 DNA follows: TGCAGTGCTAGGGTGGGGGCTGGGACTGAAGCTTTCTTT. Translated, it gives CSARVGAGTEAFF.

This chain connects TRBV9 to TRBJ2-7; D perhaps matches TRBD2 (5 bases). The CDR3 is 15 amino acids. Between the trimmed V and J ends, which lost 0 bases and 0 bases, there was a span of 10 bases. The V gene's germline CDR1 is SGDLS and CDR2 YYNGEE. CDR3 protein: CASSVEGGSSYEQYF. The CDR3 DNA is TGTGCCAGCAGCGTAGAAGGTGGGAGCTCCTACGAGCAGTACTTC. The whole variable domain, remainder taken from reference TRBV9 and TRBJ2-7, is DSGVTQTPKHLITATGQRVTLRCSPRSGDLSVYWYQQSLDQGLQFLIQYYNGEERAKGNILERFSAQQFPDLHSELNLSSLELGDSALYFCASSVEGGSSYEQYFGPGTRLTVT.

This clonotype was detected ten times or more. This chain uses TRBV7-2 with TRBJ1-1; 9 bases are a match to TRBD1. V dropped 4 bases and J dropped 4; count of bases not matched to a gene: 13. Germline V lookup: CDR1 SGHTA, CDR2 FQGNSA. The CDR3 runs 17 residues. The CDR3 region has the DNA TGTGCCAGCAGCTCCACTTGGGACAGGGTCGATGGCACTGAAGCTTTCTTT. Translation gives CASSSTWDRVDGTEAFF.

CDR3 sequence reads: CASSHPVGKSSYEQYF. CDR3 bases: TGTGCCAGCAGCCACCCCGTCGGGAAGAGCTCCTACGAGCAGTACTTC. The chain employs TRBV7-2 and TRBJ2-7; a possible D gene is TRBD2 (5 bases). CDR3 size: 16 residues. Germline V lookup: CDR1 SGHTA, CDR2 FQGNSA. The V end was cut by 5 bases, the J end by 0 bases, with 17 bases between.

This clonotype was counted ten times or more. The chain links TRBV20-1 to TRBJ2-5; no firm D call. Germline V gene lookup returns CDR1 DFQATT and CDR2 SNEGSKA (reference sequence). CDR3 size: 11 residues. Trimming shortened V by 5 bases and J by 4 bases, and 8 bases separated the two germline ends. CDR3 DNA: TGCAGTGCTGGTCCGCGAGAGACCCAGTACTTC. Protein: CSAGPRETQYF.

This clonotype was counted between two and nine times. The chain uses TRBV7-2 and TRBJ2-1; TRBD1 aligns across 7 bases. Trimming took 1 base from V and 7 from J; bases not matched to a gene: 7. The V gene's germline CDR1 is SGHTA and CDR2 FQGNSA. The CDR3 is 15 amino acids. CDR3 DNA: TGTGCCAGCAGCTTAGGCGGCACAGGGGCAAATGAGCAGTTCTTC. This sequence encodes CASSLGGTGANEQFF.

At least ten counts were recorded for this clonotype. The junction departs from the called germline gene at one end, perhaps through a read error. The chain recombines TRBV28 with TRBJ1-1; D is perhaps TRBD1 (5 bases). CDR3 length: 13 amino acids. CDR1 is MDHEN and CDR2 is SYDVKM in the germline V gene. The DNA of the CDR3 is TGTGCCAGCAGTTTACCCGGGACTACTGGAGCTTTCTTT. Translation: CASSLPGTTGAFF.

This clonotype was counted ten times or more. CDR3 residues: CASSYSDRDGRNSYEQYF. CDR3 nucleotides: TGTGCCAGCAGTTACTCAGATCGGGACGGCAGAAACTCCTACGAGCAGTACTTC. The V and J genes are TRBV6-5 and TRBJ2-7; the D gene could be TRBD1 or TRBD2 (5 bases each). Germline-derived CDR1 and CDR2 are MNHEY and SVGAGI. The CDR3 covers 18 residues. V shed 0 bases and J shed 0 bases, with 18 bases lying between them.

The table lists this clonotype with a few counts. V and J are TRBV7-8 and TRBJ1-1, with TRBD1 matching 12 bases. V lost 4 bases, J lost 0 bases, and 6 bases stayed unmatched. The CDR3 contains 17 residues. Germline CDR1 is SGHVS and CDR2 is FQNEAQ. In DNA, the CDR3 is TGTGCCAGCAGCTCAGGGACAGGGGGCCCTGTGAACACTGAAGCTTTCTTT. It encodes CASSSGTGGPVNTEAFF.

This clonotype was detected only once. The chain couples TRBV20-1 to TRBJ2-1; 11 bases align to TRBD2. The CDR3 length is 16 residues. After removal of 6 bases from V and 6 bases from J, the junction contained 13 bases not matched to a gene. The V gene's germline CDR1 is DFQATT and CDR2 SNEGSKA (reference sequence). CDR3 sequence (DNA): TGCAGTGCCCCCCCCCGGACTAGCGGGCCTATCAATGAGCAGTTCTTC. It yields the protein CSAPPRTSGPINEQFF.

This chain uses TRBV18 with TRBJ2-7; 8 bases are shared with TRBD1. CDR3 length: 15 amino acids. The J segment lost 2 bases and the V segment lost 4 bases, leaving 7 bases of the junction unmatched. Germline V gene sequence: CDR1 KGHSH, CDR2 LQKENI. The CDR3 here is CASSHSGQVTYEQYF. The CDR3 bases are TGTGCCAGCTCACACTCGGGACAGGTTACCTACGAGCAGTACTTC.

The chain has TRBV7-8 and TRBJ1-6, with 9 bases fitting TRBD1. The CDR3 is 16 residues long. Per germline, CDR1 SGHVS and CDR2 FQNEAQ. Trimming removed 1 base from V and 10 bases from J; junction bases left unmatched: 8. The CDR3 DNA follows: TGTGCCAGCAGCTTAGGGAACAGGGGGCAGGGGTCACCCCTCCACTTT. The encoded protein is CASSLGNRGQGSPLHF.

This clonotype was picked up a small number of times. The chain links TRBV12-3 or TRBV12-4 to TRBJ1-1; D unresolved. The germline V and J ends were trimmed by 3 bases and 2 bases, with 7 bases remaining between them. The CDR3 covers 13 residues. The DNA of the CDR3 is TGTGCCAGCAGTTTGTACGGTAACACTGAAGCTTTCTTT. Translating gives CASSLYGNTEAFF.

CDR3 in DNA: TGTGCCACCAGTGATCCCACGGTTAACTATGGCTACACCTTC. Encoded protein: CATSDPTVNYGYTF. This chain connects TRBV24-1 to TRBJ1-2; D is ambiguous. The CDR3 contains 14 residues. CDR1 and CDR2 (germline): KGHDR, SFDVKD. V gave up 3 bases and J gave up 1 base, with 8 bases separating them.

In this sample, this clonotype turned up many times. This CDR3 is CASSPQLSSYEQYF. The CDR3 DNA sequence: TGCGCCAGCAGCCCTCAGCTATCAAGCTACGAGCAGTACTTC. The chain couples TRBV5-1 to TRBJ2-7; D remains ambiguous. There are 14 residues in the CDR3. The V end was cut by 4 bases, the J end by 3 bases, with 14 bases between. Per the germline V gene, CDR1 is SGHRS and CDR2 is YFSETQ. The full variable domain, its missing parts supplied by reference TRBV5-1 and TRBJ2-7, is KAGVTQTPRYLIKTRGQQVTLSCSPISGHRSVSWYQQTPGQGLQFLFEYFSETQRNKGNFPGRFSGRQFSNSRSEMNVSTLELGDSALYLCASSPQLSSYEQYFGPGTRLTVT.

The V and J genes are TRBV24-1 and TRBJ2-5; D gene unclear. The tail of the sequence fits TRBJ2-1 better, so the J call may be wrong. The germline CDR1 and CDR2 sequences are KGHDR and SFDVKD. CDR3 length: 14 residues. CDR3 residues: CATSAPGLYNEQFF. DNA for the CDR3: TGTGCCACCAGTGCCCCGGGCCTGTACAATGAGCAGTTCTTC.

The chain uses TRBV28 and TRBJ2-6; D is unresolved. The CDR3 loop spans 11 amino acids. Trimming took off 8 bases at V and 15 bases at J, with 14 bases between the two ends. The germline V gene encodes CDR1 MDHEN and CDR2 SYDVKM. The CDR3 region has the DNA TGTGCCAGCGGGTCCATTCTCCCCCTGACTTTC. Amino acids: CASGSILPLTF. The entire variable domain, with the rest obtained from reference TRBV28 and TRBJ2-6, is as follows: DVKVTQSSRYLVKRTGEKVFLECVQDMDHENMFWYRQDPGLGLRLIYFSYDVKMKEKGDIPEGYSVSREKKERFSLILESASTNQTSMYLCASGSILPLTFGAGSRLTVL.

This rearrangement joins TRBV4-3 to TRBJ1-1, with D hard to call. Germline CDR1 is LGHNA and CDR2 is YSLEER. Deletions cut 3 bases from V and 5 bases from J, with 10 bases between. The CDR3 has 13 residues. CDR3 protein: CASSHTLGTEAFF. As DNA, the CDR3 is TGCGCCAGCAGCCACACACTTGGGACTGAAGCTTTCTTT.